This T cell receptor (beta chain) was obtained from a study of blood T cell repertoires in COVID-19. Study at large: Specimens from acute and convalescent COVID-19 originated in the United States, Italy and Spain. PBMCs, B-cell-depleted T cells, or T cells were the source of the cDNA or gDNA that made up the material.

In the study's own analysis: Estimation of nucleated cell counts was performed using reference gene primer amplification. The data were produced by immunoSEQ multiplex PCR, yet TCRdb's version contains in-frame clones alone and is incomplete. That table is the source of V, J and clone size, and D and trimming were worked out from the DNA. Counted here are hundreds of thousands of clones, more than 85% occurring once; the ten biggest clones make up 3%. Germline V gene sequence: CDR1 LNHDA, CDR2 SQIVND (reference sequence). The CDR3 length is 15 residues. The germline V and J ends were trimmed by 4 bases and 0 bases, with 11 bases remaining between them.

This TCR derives from a human donor in a cohort sampled during active COVID-19. The chain has TRBV19 and TRBJ2-3; D is ambiguous. Input material: peripheral blood. The CDR3 sequence is CASSTTGYSTDTQYF. The CDR3 coding sequence is TGTGCCAGTAGTACAACTGGTTATAGCACAGATACGCAGTATTTT.